A selection of T cell receptor beta chains follows, all from one sample in a study of T cells in Graves' hyperthyroidism and ophthalmopathy. TCRdb called the multiplex PCR reads again in MiXCR, with one record for every CDR3 protein. The table lists under 30,000 distinct CDR3 sequences, approximately 49% of them singletons. Sample: blood. These receptors all come from a woman in her forties with Graves' hyperthyroidism that later progressed to Graves' ophthalmopathy. Both conserved end residues are part of each CDR3. The D gene is left open where the match is weak. Rows give clone size only sometimes, using once, few, many, or a class for an expanded clone.

j_call: TRBJ1-5; clone_size: NA; d_call: TRBD1; v_call: TRBV20-1; cdr3_nt: TGCAGTGCTAGCCAGCGGGACAGGGGGTCGGGGAATCAGCCCCAGCATTTT; cdr3_aa: CSASQRDRGSGNQPQHF
j_call: TRBJ1-5; clone_size: NA; d_call: NA; v_call: TRBV19; cdr3_nt: TGTGCCAGTAGCTCGGTTCTTGGCAATCAGCCCCAGCATTTT; cdr3_aa: CASSSVLGNQPQHF
j_call: TRBJ1-3; clone_size: medium-sized; d_call: NA; v_call: TRBV9; cdr3_nt: TGTGCCAGCAGCCCCTTCTCAAACGGAAACACCATATATTTT; cdr3_aa: CASSPFSNGNTIYF
j_call: TRBJ1-5; clone_size: few; d_call: NA; v_call: TRBV20-1; cdr3_nt: TGCAGTGCTAGCGCGCGGGGCAATCAGCCCCAGCATTTT; cdr3_aa: CSASARGNQPQHF
j_call: TRBJ2-3; clone_size: medium-sized; d_call: NA; v_call: TRBV20-1; cdr3_nt: TGCAGTGCTAGAGCATCTAGCACAGATACGCAGTATTTT; cdr3_aa: CSARASSTDTQYF
j_call: TRBJ2-7; clone_size: NA; d_call: TRBD2; v_call: TRBV19; cdr3_nt: TGTGCCAGTAGTAGAGACGGGACTAGCGGTTACGAGCAGTACTTC; cdr3_aa: CASSRDGTSGYEQYF
j_call: TRBJ2-1; clone_size: many; d_call: NA; v_call: TRBV6-6; cdr3_nt: TGTGCCAGCAGTTACAGTGGGATCAGCTCCTACAATGAGCAGTTCTTC; cdr3_aa: CASSYSGISSYNEQFF
j_call: TRBJ1-4; clone_size: many; d_call: TRBD1; v_call: TRBV4-2; cdr3_nt: TGTGCCAGCAGCCAAGAGGGACAGGGCTCTAATGAAAAACTGTTTTTT; cdr3_aa: CASSQEGQGSNEKLFF
j_call: TRBJ2-1; clone_size: NA; d_call: NA; v_call: TRBV2; cdr3_nt: TGTGCCAGCAGTGGGACGCACAATGAGCAGTTCTTC; cdr3_aa: CASSGTHNEQFF
j_call: TRBJ2-3; clone_size: few; d_call: NA; v_call: TRBV20-1; cdr3_nt: TGCAGTGCTAGAGAACCGACAGGGAGGTCCACAGATACGCAGTATTTT; cdr3_aa: CSAREPTGRSTDTQYF
j_call: TRBJ2-1; clone_size: NA; d_call: TRBD2; v_call: TRBV14; cdr3_nt: TGTGCCAGCAGCCCCTTTAGCGGGAGAGGCGATGAGCAGTTCTTC; cdr3_aa: CASSPFSGRGDEQFF
j_call: TRBJ1-4; clone_size: once; d_call: NA; v_call: TRBV10-3; cdr3_nt: TGTGCCATCAGTGAATCCCCGGAACAGGGAGAAAAACCGTTTTTT; cdr3_aa: CAISESPEQGEKPFF
j_call: TRBJ1-3; clone_size: once; d_call: TRBD1; v_call: TRBV5-6; cdr3_nt: TGTGCCAGCAGCTTGGAGCAGGGGGTTTCCTCCATATATTTT; cdr3_aa: CASSLEQGVSSIYF
j_call: TRBJ2-1; clone_size: once; d_call: TRBD2; v_call: TRBV5-4; cdr3_nt: TGTGTCAGCGGGGACCCAGAATACAATGAGCAGTTCTTC; cdr3_aa: CVSGDPEYNEQFF
j_call: TRBJ2-1; clone_size: many; d_call: TRBD2; v_call: TRBV12-3/TRBV12-4; cdr3_nt: TGTGCCAGCATAAGCGGGAGTAGGAATGAGCAGTTCTTC; cdr3_aa: CASISGSRNEQFF
j_call: TRBJ2-3; clone_size: NA; d_call: NA; v_call: TRBV6-6; cdr3_nt: TGTGCCAGCAGTTTCGTTGGAGATACGCAGTATTTT; cdr3_aa: CASSFVGDTQYF
j_call: TRBJ2-7; clone_size: NA; d_call: NA; v_call: TRBV2; cdr3_nt: TGTGCCAGCGGGGAGGAGATCCCCTACGAGCAGTACTTC; cdr3_aa: CASGEEIPYEQYF
j_call: TRBJ1-5; clone_size: few; d_call: NA; v_call: TRBV10-3; cdr3_nt: TGTGCCATCAGTGAGTCTGGCCAGGGTAATCAGCCCCAGCATTTT; cdr3_aa: CAISESGQGNQPQHF
j_call: TRBJ2-2; clone_size: medium-sized; d_call: TRBD2; v_call: TRBV10-1; cdr3_nt: TGCGCCAGCAGTGGTCCCGGGACTAGCGGGAGTGGGGAGCTGTTTTTT; cdr3_aa: CASSGPGTSGSGELFF
j_call: TRBJ2-5; clone_size: NA; d_call: NA; v_call: TRBV6-4; cdr3_nt: TGTGCCAGCAGTGATCCTCCCGAGGGACTTACGATCCAAGAGACCCGGCACTTC; cdr3_aa: CASSDPPEGLTIQETRHF
j_call: TRBJ1-1; clone_size: many; d_call: NA; v_call: TRBV14; cdr3_nt: TGTGCCAGCAGCCAAGATCGGAGGGCAGCTTTCTTT; cdr3_aa: CASSQDRRAAFF
j_call: TRBJ2-7; clone_size: many; d_call: NA; v_call: TRBV30; cdr3_nt: TGTGCCTGGACCCTAGAGAGGGACTACGAGCAGTACTTC; cdr3_aa: CAWTLERDYEQYF
j_call: TRBJ2-1; clone_size: NA; d_call: NA; v_call: TRBV4-2; cdr3_nt: TGTGCCAGCAGCCTACTAACGGGAGAGGCCCATGAGCAGCTCTTC; cdr3_aa: CASSLLTGEAHEQLF
j_call: TRBJ2-7; clone_size: NA; d_call: TRBD2; v_call: TRBV20-1; cdr3_nt: TGCAGTGTCTTAGCGGGAGGATGGACCTACGAGCAGTACTTC; cdr3_aa: CSVLAGGWTYEQYF
j_call: TRBJ2-7; clone_size: few; d_call: NA; v_call: TRBV28; cdr3_nt: TGTGCCAGCAGGCCCGAGAATCTAGGACCGATCTCCTACGAGCAGTACTTC; cdr3_aa: CASRPENLGPISYEQYF
j_call: TRBJ2-2; clone_size: few; d_call: NA; v_call: TRBV24-1; cdr3_nt: TGTGCGAACACCGGGGAGCTGTTTTTT; cdr3_aa: CANTGELFF
j_call: TRBJ2-5; clone_size: NA; d_call: TRBD1; v_call: TRBV10-3; cdr3_nt: TGTGCCATCAGGGGGACAGATCAAGAGACCCAGTACTTC; cdr3_aa: CAIRGTDQETQYF
j_call: TRBJ1-4; clone_size: medium-sized; d_call: NA; v_call: TRBV7-9; cdr3_nt: TGTGCCAGCAGCTTGGTCGGGACCAGCGAAAAACTGTTTTTT; cdr3_aa: CASSLVGTSEKLFF
j_call: TRBJ2-5; clone_size: once; d_call: TRBD2; v_call: TRBV7-4; cdr3_nt: TGTGCCAGCAGCTGGACTAGCGGGAGGGCCCGGGAGACCCAGTACTTC; cdr3_aa: CASSWTSGRARETQYF
j_call: TRBJ2-7; clone_size: NA; d_call: TRBD2; v_call: TRBV20-1; cdr3_nt: TGCAGTGCTCGAACTAGCGGGAGCATCTCCTACGTGCAGTACTTC; cdr3_aa: CSARTSGSISYVQYF
j_call: TRBJ2-7; clone_size: NA; d_call: NA; v_call: TRBV19; cdr3_nt: TGTGCCGGTTCCCTGGGGCAGGGAGGATCCTACGAGCAGTACTTC; cdr3_aa: CAGSLGQGGSYEQYF
j_call: TRBJ2-3; clone_size: NA; d_call: NA; v_call: TRBV2; cdr3_nt: TGTGCCAGCAGTGATTCGTTGTCTAGCAGCACGCAGTATTTT; cdr3_aa: CASSDSLSSSTQYF
j_call: TRBJ1-1; clone_size: NA; d_call: NA; v_call: TRBV7-2; cdr3_nt: TGTGCCAGCAGCTTATTTGCCCTGAACACTGAAGCTTTCTTT; cdr3_aa: CASSLFALNTEAFF
j_call: TRBJ2-7; clone_size: NA; d_call: TRBD2; v_call: TRBV5-1; cdr3_nt: TGCGCCAGCAGCTTGCAGGGACTATACTACGAGCAGTACTTC; cdr3_aa: CASSLQGLYYEQYF
j_call: TRBJ2-2; clone_size: NA; d_call: TRBD1; v_call: TRBV20-1; cdr3_nt: TGCAGTGCCCGGCCTACGACAGGGGGCGACACCGGGGAGCTGTTTTTT; cdr3_aa: CSARPTTGGDTGELFF
j_call: TRBJ2-7; clone_size: once; d_call: NA; v_call: TRBV2; cdr3_nt: TGTGCCAGCAGTGAGGGTAACCGGGAAAAGGTATACGAGCAGTACTTC; cdr3_aa: CASSEGNREKVYEQYF
j_call: TRBJ2-1; clone_size: medium-sized; d_call: TRBD2; v_call: TRBV2; cdr3_nt: TGTGCCAGCAAGGGACTAGCGGGTAATTACAATGAGCAGTTCTTC; cdr3_aa: CASKGLAGNYNEQFF
j_call: TRBJ1-2; clone_size: few; d_call: NA; v_call: TRBV15; cdr3_nt: TGTGCCACCAGCAGAGGAGGGGGGGGCTACACCTTC; cdr3_aa: CATSRGGGGYTF
j_call: TRBJ1-1; clone_size: NA; d_call: NA; v_call: TRBV29-1; cdr3_nt: TGCAGCGTTGAAGCCACGGGAAGAACTGAAGCTTTCTTT; cdr3_aa: CSVEATGRTEAFF
j_call: TRBJ2-3; clone_size: NA; d_call: TRBD2; v_call: TRBV20-1; cdr3_nt: TGCAGTGCGTACTCCGGGAGGTCAAGAGATACGCAGTATTTT; cdr3_aa: CSAYSGRSRDTQYF
j_call: TRBJ2-1; clone_size: NA; d_call: TRBD1; v_call: TRBV10-3; cdr3_nt: TGTGCCAGCAGTACAGGACAGGGGGCGCCGTTCTTC; cdr3_aa: CASSTGQGAPFF
j_call: TRBJ1-2; clone_size: NA; d_call: NA; v_call: TRBV2; cdr3_nt: TGTGCCAGCAGACCCACCGGGACACCATATGGCTACACCTTC; cdr3_aa: CASRPTGTPYGYTF
j_call: TRBJ2-1; clone_size: NA; d_call: TRBD2; v_call: TRBV2; cdr3_nt: TGTGCCAGCAGTGGGACTAGCGGGGCCAACTCCTACAATGAGCAGTTCTTC; cdr3_aa: CASSGTSGANSYNEQFF
j_call: TRBJ1-5; clone_size: NA; d_call: TRBD1; v_call: TRBV7-8; cdr3_nt: TGTGCCAGCAGCTTCACCGGGAGCAGGGGGGGCAATCAGCCCCAGCATTTT; cdr3_aa: CASSFTGSRGGNQPQHF
j_call: TRBJ2-3; clone_size: NA; d_call: NA; v_call: TRBV6-1; cdr3_nt: TGTGCCAGCAGTGAGGGCGGAGGGGGTACGCAGTATTTT; cdr3_aa: CASSEGGGGTQYF
j_call: TRBJ2-1; clone_size: NA; d_call: TRBD2; v_call: TRBV7-9; cdr3_nt: TGTGCCAGCAGCTGGGCTAGCGGGAACAATGAGCAGTTCTTC; cdr3_aa: CASSWASGNNEQFF
j_call: TRBJ2-3; clone_size: NA; d_call: NA; v_call: TRBV7-2; cdr3_nt: TGTGCCGGGCCAGATACGCAGTATTTT; cdr3_aa: CAGPDTQYF
j_call: TRBJ2-7; clone_size: NA; d_call: TRBD2; v_call: TRBV4-1; cdr3_nt: TGCGCCAGCAGCCGTGGACTAGCGGGAGTTGGTACCTACGAGCAGTACTTC; cdr3_aa: CASSRGLAGVGTYEQYF
j_call: TRBJ2-1; clone_size: NA; d_call: TRBD2; v_call: TRBV19; cdr3_nt: TGTGCCAGTACGGCAGCGGGAGACCCCTCTTACAATGAGCAGTTCTTC; cdr3_aa: CASTAAGDPSYNEQFF
j_call: TRBJ2-7; clone_size: NA; d_call: NA; v_call: TRBV7-3; cdr3_nt: TGTGCCAGCAGCTTAGGGGTCACCTACGAGCAGTACTTC; cdr3_aa: CASSLGVTYEQYF
j_call: TRBJ2-3; clone_size: many; d_call: NA; v_call: TRBV6-4; cdr3_nt: TGTGCCAGCAGTGACGGGCCCACAGATACGCAGTATTTT; cdr3_aa: CASSDGPTDTQYF
j_call: TRBJ2-1; clone_size: few; d_call: NA; v_call: TRBV18; cdr3_nt: TGTGCCAGCTCACCACCGTCTAGCGTGTTCAATGAGCAGTTCTTC; cdr3_aa: CASSPPSSVFNEQFF
j_call: TRBJ2-5; clone_size: NA; d_call: NA; v_call: TRBV20-1; cdr3_nt: TGCAGTGCGATCCGACCCGGGGGAGAGACCCAGTACTTC; cdr3_aa: CSAIRPGGETQYF
j_call: TRBJ2-3; clone_size: NA; d_call: TRBD2; v_call: TRBV29-1; cdr3_nt: TGCAGCGTTGACACCAGACTAGCGCAAAAAGATAGCACAGATACGCAGTATTTT; cdr3_aa: CSVDTRLAQKDSTDTQYF
j_call: TRBJ1-1; clone_size: NA; d_call: TRBD1; v_call: TRBV7-2; cdr3_nt: TGTGCCAGTAGACCGGGACAGCGGAGCAATGAAGCTTTCTTT; cdr3_aa: CASRPGQRSNEAFF
j_call: TRBJ2-7; clone_size: NA; d_call: TRBD1; v_call: TRBV20-1; cdr3_nt: TGCAGTGCTAGACAGGGACAGGGGGCTTTTATAGGGCAGTACTTC; cdr3_aa: CSARQGQGAFIGQYF
j_call: TRBJ2-2; clone_size: many; d_call: NA; v_call: TRBV6-1; cdr3_nt: TGTGCCAGCAGTTTCGGGGAGGACACCGGGGAGCTGTTTTTT; cdr3_aa: CASSFGEDTGELFF